This T cell receptor (beta chain) is drawn from a study of cytomegalovirus exposure and HLA in healthy donors. Study-wide background: There were some 120 million unique TCR beta sequences, drawn from about 200 million T cells, in an earlier analysis. Findings and limits, study-wide: The study listed 150 to 200 cytomegalovirus-associated TCR beta chains.

With 60 Vbeta and 13 Jbeta primers, the PCR was carried out. Clones were sequenced by immunoSEQ multiplex PCR, and TCRdb holds only the in-frame ones, with some missing. In the table there are 210,000 or so clones, over 65% of which are singletons. Germline CDR1 is SGHDN and CDR2 is FVKESK. With 6 bases clipped from V and 0 bases from J, the junction kept 23 bases outside the gene matches. This CDR3 has 23 residues. To note about this clone: Its specificity is not known.

The genes are TRBV14 and TRBJ2-3; TRBD2 matches at 14 bases. Material for sequencing was PBMCs. This clonotype originated in a human donor in good health. CDR3 region: CASRPTGTSGSLYPKKSTDTQYF. The CDR3 coding sequence is TGTGCCAGCAGGCCAACCGGGACTAGCGGGAGCCTCTATCCGAAAAAAAGCACAGATACGCAGTATTTT.